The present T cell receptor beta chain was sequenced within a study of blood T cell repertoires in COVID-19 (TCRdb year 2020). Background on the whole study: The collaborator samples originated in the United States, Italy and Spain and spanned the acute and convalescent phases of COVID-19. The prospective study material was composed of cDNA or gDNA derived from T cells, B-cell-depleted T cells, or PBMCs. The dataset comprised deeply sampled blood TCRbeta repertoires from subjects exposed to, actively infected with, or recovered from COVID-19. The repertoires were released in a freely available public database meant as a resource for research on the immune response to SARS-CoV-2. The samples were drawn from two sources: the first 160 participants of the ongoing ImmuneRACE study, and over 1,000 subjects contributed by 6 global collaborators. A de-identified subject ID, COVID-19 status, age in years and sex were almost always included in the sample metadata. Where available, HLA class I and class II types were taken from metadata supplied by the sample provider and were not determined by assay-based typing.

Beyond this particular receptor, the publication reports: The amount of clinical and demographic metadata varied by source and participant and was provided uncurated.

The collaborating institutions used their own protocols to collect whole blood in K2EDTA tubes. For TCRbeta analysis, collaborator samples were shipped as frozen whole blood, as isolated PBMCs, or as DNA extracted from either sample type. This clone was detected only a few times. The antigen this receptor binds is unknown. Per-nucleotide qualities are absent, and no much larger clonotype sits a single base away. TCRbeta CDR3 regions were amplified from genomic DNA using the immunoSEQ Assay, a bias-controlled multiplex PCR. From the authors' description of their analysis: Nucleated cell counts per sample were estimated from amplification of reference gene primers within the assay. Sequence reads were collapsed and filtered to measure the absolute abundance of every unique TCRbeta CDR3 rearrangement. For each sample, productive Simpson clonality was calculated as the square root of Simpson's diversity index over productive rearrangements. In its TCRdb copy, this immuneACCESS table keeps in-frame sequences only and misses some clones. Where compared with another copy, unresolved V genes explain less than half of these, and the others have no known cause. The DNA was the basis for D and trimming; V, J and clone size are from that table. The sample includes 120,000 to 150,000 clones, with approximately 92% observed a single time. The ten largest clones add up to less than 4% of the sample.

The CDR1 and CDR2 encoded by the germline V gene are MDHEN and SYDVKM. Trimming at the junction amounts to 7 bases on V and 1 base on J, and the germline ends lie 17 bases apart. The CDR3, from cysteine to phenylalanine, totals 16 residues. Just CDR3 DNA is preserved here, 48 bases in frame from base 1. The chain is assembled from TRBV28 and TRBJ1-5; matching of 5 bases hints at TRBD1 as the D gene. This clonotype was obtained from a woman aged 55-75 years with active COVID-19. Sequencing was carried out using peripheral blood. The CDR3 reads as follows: CASTRTSRISNQPQHF. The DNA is TGTGCCAGCACCCGGACATCGAGAATAAGCAATCAGCCCCAGCATTTT.